These 21 T cell receptor beta chains share one sample of origin, sequenced in a study. TCRdb re-called the RT-PCR reads through MiXCR, storing one row per CDR3 protein. There are 650,000 to 800,000 distinct CDR3 sequences in the sample; 14% occur only once, and about 3.6% lies in the top ten. Material for sequencing was memory CD4+ T cells from blood. These receptors originate from a female donor in good health, serving as a healthy control.

The table lists this clonotype with a few counts. The chain links TRBV5-1 to TRBJ2-6, with D perhaps matching TRBD2 (5 bases). Trimming removed 6 bases at V and 0 bases at J, with 13 bases between. Germline values: CDR1 SGHRS, CDR2 YFSETQ. The CDR3 has 16 amino acids. CDR3 bases: TGCGCCAGCACGGAGGCACCACGCTCTGGGGCCAACGTCCTGACTTTC. This encodes CASTEAPRSGANVLTF.

This clonotype has a count of ten or more. The gene calls are TRBV7-9 and TRBJ2-7; TRBD1 might be the D (6 bases). The CDR3 sequence is 13 residues long. The germline V gene has CDR1 SEHNR and CDR2 FQNEAQ (reference sequence). Trimming left V 2 bases short and J 5 bases short, with 10 bases between. CDR3 sequence: CASSLNTGNEQYF. CDR3 coding DNA: TGTGCCAGCAGCTTAAACACAGGGAACGAGCAGTACTTC. The complete variable domain, with remaining parts taken from reference TRBV7-9 and TRBJ2-7, reads DTGVSQNPRHKITKRGQNVTFRCDPISEHNRLYWYRQTLGQGPEFLTYFQNEAQLEKSRLLSDRFSAERPKGSFSTLEIQRTEQGDSAMYLCASSLNTGNEQYFGPGTRLTVT.

J is TRBJ1-2 and V is TRBV7-2, with 10 nucleotides matching TRBD1. CDR1 is SGHTA, CDR2 FQGNSA, per germline. Trimming at V came to 4 bases and at J to 8 bases, leaving 10 bases not matched to a gene. There are 15 residues in the CDR3. CDR3 bases: TGTGCCAGCAGCTCCGCTGGACAGGGGGTAGGAGGCTACACCTTC. It encodes CASSSAGQGVGGYTF.

This clonotype was picked up many times. V and J are TRBV12-3 or TRBV12-4 and TRBJ2-2; D might be TRBD1 (7 bases). This CDR3 comprises 19 residues. Trimming removed 5 bases from V and 5 bases from J, with 27 bases in between. The CDR3 is CASSLDTLLRGVRTGELFF. In DNA form, the CDR3 reads TGTGCCAGCAGTCTCGATACTTTACTCAGGGGGGTAAGAACCGGGGAGCTGTTTTTT.

In its sample, this clonotype was seen many times. The rearrangement joins TRBV5-6 to TRBJ1-1; D is uncertain. This CDR3 region has 11 residues. V dropped 4 bases and J dropped 6 bases, with 7 bases sitting between them. From germline, CDR1 is SGHDT and CDR2 YYEEEE. In DNA form, the CDR3 reads TGTGCCAGCAGCGTCTCCTCTGAAGCTTTCTTT. It is translated as CASSVSSEAFF.

The chain joins TRBV6-5 to TRBJ2-3, with a weak D call TRBD2 (7 bases). This CDR3 has 17 amino acids. Germline CDR1 MNHEY, CDR2 SVGAGI. Trimming removed 3 bases at V and 2 bases at J, with 18 bases between. In nucleotides, the CDR3 is TGTGCCAGCAGTTATTCCCAGGGGAGGGGCATCACAGATACGCAGTATTTT. This encodes CASSYSQGRGITDTQYF.

This clonotype was seen only a few times. The chain joins TRBV5-1 to TRBJ2-5; 11 bases agree with TRBD2. J was trimmed by 7 bases and V by 1 base; bases with no gene match: 9. The germline gives CDR1 SGHRS, CDR2 YFSETQ. This CDR3 has 16 residues. CDR3 amino acids: CASSLTSGSRAATQYF. In DNA, the CDR3 is TGCGCCAGCAGCTTGACTAGCGGGAGTAGGGCCGCGACCCAGTACTTC.

This chain connects TRBV6-1 to TRBJ1-1, with TRBD1 as a possible D gene (5 bases). The CDR3 has 13 amino acids. Trimming shortened V by 7 bases and J by 5 bases, and 14 bases separated the two germline ends. Looked up from germline, CDR1 is MNHNS and CDR2 is SASEGT. The CDR3 DNA reads as TGTGCCAGCACCGACGGGGGATTTACTGAAGCTTTCTTT. Protein sequence: CASTDGGFTEAFF.

The rearrangement uses TRBV20-1 and TRBJ2-1, with 9 bases identical to TRBD2. The CDR3 runs to 15 residues. V trimming: 1 base; J trimming: 4 bases; junction bases outside the gene matches: 5. The germline gives CDR1 DFQATT, CDR2 SNEGSKA (reference sequence). CDR3 region: CSARGKTSGYNEQFF. CDR3 bases: TGCAGTGCTAGAGGGAAGACTAGCGGTTACAATGAGCAGTTCTTC.

This clonotype was seen just once. CDR3 in DNA: TGTGCCAGCAGCAGTGGACAGACCCTCTACGAGCAGTACTTC. Protein product: CASSSGQTLYEQYF. This chain links TRBV7-8 with TRBJ2-7; tentative D call: TRBD1 (6 bases). The germline CDR1 and CDR2 sequences are SGHVS and FQNEAQ. The CDR3 is 14 residues long. The V end was cut by 5 bases, the J end by 3 bases, with 14 bases between.

Only a few counts were recorded for this clonotype. CDR3 DNA: TGCGCCAGCAGCTTCGAGGGGCGCCAGTTCGGAAACGAGCAGTACTTC. Protein sequence: CASSFEGRQFGNEQYF. J is TRBJ2-7 and V is TRBV5-1; D may match TRBD1 or TRBD2 (5 bases each). CDR3 length: 16 residues. Germline loops: CDR1 SGHRS, CDR2 YFSETQ. V lost 2 bases and J lost 5, with 20 bases in between.

The gene calls are TRBV20-1 and TRBJ1-1; a weak D match, TRBD1 (5 bases). There are 13 residues in the CDR3. The germline gives CDR1 DFQATT, CDR2 SNEGSKA (reference sequence). Trimming took 2 bases from V and 1 from J, leaving 8 bases between them. The CDR3 spells CSARQDRNTEAFF. The DNA for the CDR3 is TGCAGTGCTAGACAAGACAGGAACACTGAAGCTTTCTTT.

The V and J genes are TRBV20-1 and TRBJ2-7; TRBD1 aligns across 8 bases. The CDR3 totals 14 residues. Germline V gives CDR1 DFQATT, CDR2 SNEGSKA (reference sequence). V gave up 6 bases and J gave up 1 base; unmatched junction bases: 8. The CDR3 nucleotides read TGCAGTGCGCTGGGCAGGGGGCTTTCCTACGAGCAGTACTTC. The encoded protein is CSALGRGLSYEQYF.

The chain recombines TRBV7-9 with TRBJ1-5; D may be TRBD1 (5 bases). Germline values: CDR1 SEHNR, CDR2 FQNEAQ (reference sequence). The CDR3 is made up of 17 amino acids. Trimming cost V 0 bases and J 1 base, with 13 bases left between them. CDR3: CASSLAGTPSSNQPQHF. CDR3 nucleotide sequence: TGTGCCAGCAGCTTAGCGGGGACCCCTTCGAGCAATCAGCCCCAGCATTTT.

This clonotype was counted at least ten times. This chain links TRBV5-1 with TRBJ1-1, with D maybe TRBD1 (6 bases). Germline V gene sequence: CDR1 SGHRS, CDR2 YFSETQ. The CDR3 has 14 residues. V was shortened by 0 bases and J by 2 bases, with 8 bases between the two germline ends. CDR3 amino acids: CASSLAQGNTEAFF. DNA for the CDR3: TGCGCCAGCAGCTTGGCACAGGGAAACACTGAAGCTTTCTTT.

This clonotype was found many times. This rearrangement joins TRBV10-3 to TRBJ2-1; possible D gene TRBD1, 5 bases. This CDR3 is built from 14 residues. Germline V gives CDR1 ENHRY, CDR2 SYGVKD. The V end was cut by 0 bases, the J end by 4 bases, with 7 bases between. The CDR3 DNA is TGTGCCATCAGTGAGTCGACAGCGTACAATGAGCAGTTCTTC. Amino acids: CAISESTAYNEQFF.

This clonotype was picked up many times. J is TRBJ2-2 and V is TRBV7-9; 7 positions match TRBD1. Germline V gene data show CDR1 as SEHNR and CDR2 as FQNEAQ (reference sequence). The CDR3 is 14 residues long. After removal of 5 bases from V and 3 bases from J, the junction contained 3 bases not matched to a gene. The CDR3 spells CASSRDSYTGELFF. The CDR3 nucleotides are TGTGCCAGCAGCCGGGACAGCTACACCGGGGAGCTGTTTTTT.

This clonotype showed up just a few times. This chain joins TRBV28 and TRBJ2-1, with TRBD2 matching over 9 bases. Looked up from germline, CDR1 is MDHEN and CDR2 is SYDVKM. The length of the CDR3 is 14 residues. V was clipped by 5 bases and J by 8 bases; unmatched bases: 7. CDR3 sequence reads: CASSGLSGSHEQFF. The DNA of the CDR3 is TGTGCCAGCAGTGGGCTTAGCGGGAGTCATGAGCAGTTCTTC. The full variable domain, its missing parts supplied by reference TRBV28 and TRBJ2-1, is DVKVTQSSRYLVKRTGEKVFLECVQDMDHENMFWYRQDPGLGLRLIYFSYDVKMKEKGDIPEGYSVSREKKERFSLILESASTNQTSMYLCASSGLSGSHEQFFGPGTRLTVL.

The sample holds a few counts of this clonotype. The genes are TRBV24-1 and TRBJ2-5; tentatively, D is TRBD1 (6 bases). Deletions cut 9 bases from V and 0 bases from J, with 13 bases between. CDR1 is KGHDR, CDR2 SFDVKD, per germline. CDR3 length: 14 residues. Written as DNA, the CDR3 is TGTGCCACCGGATCTTGGACAGACCAAGAGACCCAGTACTTC. It yields the protein CATGSWTDQETQYF.

V is TRBV24-1 and J is TRBJ1-5; 8 bases are shared with TRBD1. Trimming took 7 bases from V and 3 from J; bases not matched to a gene: 4. The CDR3 is 14 residues long. CDR1 is KGHDR, CDR2 SFDVKD, per germline. CDR3 sequence: CATSRTGFNQPQHF. DNA of the CDR3: TGTGCCACCAGCAGGACAGGGTTCAATCAGCCCCAGCATTTT.

This clonotype was observed a few times. This rearrangement joins TRBV27 to TRBJ2-1, with a possible D match to TRBD2 (5 bases). V lost 2 bases and J lost 6, with 17 bases in between. The CDR3 is 16 residues long. The germline CDR1 and CDR2 sequences are MNHEY and SMNVEV (reference sequence). Written as DNA, the CDR3 is TGTGCCAGCAGTTTAGCCCAGCGGCTAGATCGCAATGAGCAGTTCTTC. As protein: CASSLAQRLDRNEQFF.